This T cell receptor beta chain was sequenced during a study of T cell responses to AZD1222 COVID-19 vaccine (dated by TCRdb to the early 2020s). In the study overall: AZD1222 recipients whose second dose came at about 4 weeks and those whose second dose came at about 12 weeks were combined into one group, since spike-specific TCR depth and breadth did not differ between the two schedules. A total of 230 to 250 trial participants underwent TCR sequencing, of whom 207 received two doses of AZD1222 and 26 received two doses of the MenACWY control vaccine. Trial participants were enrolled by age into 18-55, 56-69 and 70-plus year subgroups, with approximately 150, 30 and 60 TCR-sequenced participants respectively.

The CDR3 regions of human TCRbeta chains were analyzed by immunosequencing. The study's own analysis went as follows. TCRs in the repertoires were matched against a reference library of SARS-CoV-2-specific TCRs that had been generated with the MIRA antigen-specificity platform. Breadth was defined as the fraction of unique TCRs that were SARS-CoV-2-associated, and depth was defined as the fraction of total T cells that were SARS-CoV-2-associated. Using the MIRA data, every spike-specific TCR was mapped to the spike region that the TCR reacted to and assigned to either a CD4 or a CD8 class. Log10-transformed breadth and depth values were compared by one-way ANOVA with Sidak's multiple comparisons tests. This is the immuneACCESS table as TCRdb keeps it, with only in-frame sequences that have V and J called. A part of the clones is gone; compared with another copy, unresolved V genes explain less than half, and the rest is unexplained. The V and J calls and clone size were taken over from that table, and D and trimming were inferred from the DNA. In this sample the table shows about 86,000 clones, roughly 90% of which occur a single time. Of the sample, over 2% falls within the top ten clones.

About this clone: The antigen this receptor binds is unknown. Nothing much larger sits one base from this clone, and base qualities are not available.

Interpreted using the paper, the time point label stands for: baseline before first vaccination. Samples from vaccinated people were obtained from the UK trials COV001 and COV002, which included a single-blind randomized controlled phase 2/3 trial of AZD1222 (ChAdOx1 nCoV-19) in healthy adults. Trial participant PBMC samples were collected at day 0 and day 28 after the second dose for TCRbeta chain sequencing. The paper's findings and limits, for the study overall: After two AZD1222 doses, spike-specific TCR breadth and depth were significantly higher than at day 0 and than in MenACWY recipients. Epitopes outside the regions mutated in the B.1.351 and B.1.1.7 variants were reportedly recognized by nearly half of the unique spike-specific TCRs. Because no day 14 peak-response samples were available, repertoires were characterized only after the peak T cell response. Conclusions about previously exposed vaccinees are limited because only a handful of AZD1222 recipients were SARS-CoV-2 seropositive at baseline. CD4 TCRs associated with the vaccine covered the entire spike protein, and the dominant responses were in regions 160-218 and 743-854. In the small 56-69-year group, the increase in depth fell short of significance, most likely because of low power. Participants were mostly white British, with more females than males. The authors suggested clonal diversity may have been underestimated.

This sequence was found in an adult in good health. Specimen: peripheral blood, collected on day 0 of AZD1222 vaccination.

The DNA sequence is TGTGCCAGCAGGGCAGACAGGGGGCCTCGAAACACCATATATTTT. Translation gives CASRADRGPRNTIYF. Recombination joined TRBV6-5 with TRBJ1-3; 10 nucleotides in the junction match TRBD1. V loses 6 bases at its end and J loses 5 bases; junction bases beyond the gene matches: 7. As encoded in the germline V gene, CDR1 is MNHEY while CDR2 is SVGAGI. The CDR3 covers 15 residues, taking in both the cysteine and the phenylalanine. The read is trimmed to its CDR3 DNA, 45 bases read in frame from base 1.